The clone carrying this T cell receptor beta chain was counted only a few times. V lost 4 bases, J lost 0 bases, and 10 bases lay in between. This CDR3 has 15 residues. Germline lookup yields CDR1 MDHEN and CDR2 SYDVKM. These data are taken from a study of response to subunit inactivated influenza vaccine. TCRdb passed the RT-PCR reads through MiXCR, listing each CDR3 protein once. This sample has 650,000 to 800,000 distinct CDR3 sequences; approximately 15% occur once, and the top ten carry around 7%. The material sequenced was PBMCs from blood, taken 14 to 15 days before vaccination. The chain carries TRBV28 and TRBJ2-4; no reliable D call. This sequence was found in a man aged 50-59 years who received an inactivated influenza vaccine. CDR3 nucleotide sequence: TGTGCCAGCAGTTATTCTCTTCTAGCCAAAAACATTCAGTACTTC. This encodes CASSYSLLAKNIQYF. Based on the CDR3 plus reference TRBV28 and TRBJ2-4, the full variable domain is DVKVTQSSRYLVKRTGEKVFLECVQDMDHENMFWYRQDPGLGLRLIYFSYDVKMKEKGDIPEGYSVSREKKERFSLILESASTNQTSMYLCASSYSLLAKNIQYFGAGTRLSVL.